The present entry profiles one TCR beta chain with its context. The CDR3 totals 15 residues. Germline V gene lookup returns CDR1 SGHTA and CDR2 FQGNSA. The ends lost 1 base at V and 4 bases at J; junction bases unmatched: 5. Generated by immunoSEQ multiplex PCR, the TCRdb table keeps only in-frame clones and is missing some. Of under 50,000 clones detected, 89% appear once; the ten largest clones hold approximately 5.3%. The data are from a study of T cell responses to AZD1222 COVID-19 vaccine. The J gene is TRBJ2-7, the V gene TRBV7-2; 9 nucleotides match TRBD1. This sequence was found in an adult who received the AZD1222 COVID-19 vaccine. Here the sequenced sample was peripheral blood, taken 28 days after the second AZD1222 dose. The CDR3 nucleotides read TGTGCCAGCAGCTTAGAACAGGGGGCATGGTACGAGCAGTACTTC. Translating gives CASSLEQGAWYEQYF.